A single sample is the source of the 28 T cell receptor beta chains below, sequenced in a study of blood T cells in healthy people across ages (dated by TCRdb to between 2014 and 2017). To prepare the library, 5' RACE was applied. TCRdb names Illumina HiSeq 2500 as the instrument used. A second roughly 7 to 12 cycle PCR used a sample-barcoded 5' primer and a J-beta primer mix. TCRdb reanalyzed the raw reads on its own, using fastp at Q25 for trimming and MiXCR for clone calling, and kept in-frame beta chains. Each entry merges the rows of one CDR3 protein and shows their most common DNA and genes. This sample holds 1.5 million to 2 million distinct CDR3 sequences; 49% were observed only once. 2.1% of the sample is taken by the ten largest. Sequences were obtained from blood. The receptors were gathered from a woman in her thirties or forties in good health.

This clonotype was found a few times. This rearrangement joins TRBV6-5 to TRBJ1-2; 7 bases match TRBD1. The junction had 13 bases not matched to a gene; V was cut back by 6 bases and J by 6 bases. In germline, CDR1 is MNHEY, CDR2 SVGAGI. The CDR3 extends over 15 amino acids. The CDR3 DNA reads as TGTGCCAGCAGGGGGACCTCGACAGGGTCGCATGGCTACACCTTC. Protein sequence: CASRGTSTGSHGYTF.

This clonotype has only a few counts. The CDR3 loop is CSASGGAEETQYF. The CDR3 nucleotides read TGCAGTGCTAGCGGGGGGGCCGAAGAGACCCAGTACTTC. The V and J genes are TRBV20-1 and TRBJ2-5; 8 bases are shared with TRBD2. The CDR3 loop spans 13 amino acids. J gave up 3 bases and V 3 bases, and 3 bases lay outside the gene matches. The germline gives CDR1 DFQATT, CDR2 SNEGSKA (reference sequence).

This clonotype has just a few counts. The rearrangement links TRBV7-2 to TRBJ2-3, with D possibly matching TRBD2 (5 bases). The CDR3 spans 16 residues. Germline CDR1 and CDR2: SGHTA and FQGNSA. Trimming removed 5 bases from V and 2 bases from J, with 17 bases in between. CDR3 bases: TGTGCCAGCAGCAACATTGGACTCTTGAACACAGATACGCAGTATTTT. Its translation: CASSNIGLLNTDTQYF.

There are a few counts of this clonotype. The V and J genes are TRBV6-2 or TRBV6-3 and TRBJ2-5; 8 nucleotides align to TRBD2. Germline trimming cut 7 bases from V and 2 bases from J; bases unmatched to any gene: 9. This CDR3 region has 15 residues. Per the germline V gene, CDR1 is MNHEY and CDR2 is SVGEGT. CDR3 nucleotides: TGTGCCAGCACCCATCCGGCTAGCGGGCAAGAGACCCAGTACTTC. Its translation: CASTHPASGQETQYF.

This clonotype has just a few counts. The V call is TRBV6-2 or TRBV6-3, the J call TRBJ2-1; D might be TRBD1 (6 bases). The ends were cut back, 10 bases at V and 7 bases at J, with 20 bases in the middle. This CDR3 region has 14 residues. CDR1 is MNHEY, CDR2 SVGEGT, per germline. The CDR3 sequence is CATIRETGFNEQFF. In nucleotides, the CDR3 is TGTGCCACCATTCGAGAGACAGGTTTTAATGAGCAGTTCTTC.

The chain uses TRBV5-1 and TRBJ2-1, with TRBD2 matching 13 bases. The CDR3 covers 18 residues. Germline trimming cut 0 bases from V and 5 bases from J; bases unmatched to any gene: 8. Germline V lookup: CDR1 SGHRS, CDR2 YFSETQ. CDR3 amino acids: CASSLVVVGLAGDNEQFF. The DNA of the CDR3 is TGCGCCAGCAGCTTGGTGGTCGTTGGACTAGCGGGGGACAATGAGCAGTTCTTC.

The sample holds a few counts of this clonotype. This rearrangement joins TRBV20-1 to TRBJ2-4, with TRBD1 matching over 7 bases. The J call may be faulty, since TRBJ2-5 better matches the DNA end. The germline CDR1 and CDR2 sequences are DFQATT and SNEGSKA (reference sequence). This CDR3 comprises 14 residues. CDR3 residues: CSATTAGTVETQYF. Written as DNA, the CDR3 is TGCAGTGCTACCACGGCCGGGACAGTAGAGACCCAGTACTTC.

The chain uses TRBV14 and TRBJ1-1; unclear D gene. Trimming took 5 bases from V and 0 from J, leaving 16 bases between them. The CDR3 covers 16 residues. Germline V gene data show CDR1 as SGHDN and CDR2 as FVKESK. This CDR3 is CASSERTGYMNTEAFF. The CDR3 region has the DNA TGTGCCAGCAGCGAAAGAACGGGTTATATGAACACTGAAGCTTTCTTT.

As to this clonotype: One junction end does not reproduce the germline sequence, and a read error may be involved. V usage is TRBV24-1 and J usage is TRBJ2-1; a possible D gene is TRBD2 (6 bases). Germline CDR1 and CDR2: KGHDR and SFDVKD. CDR3 size: 15 residues. In nucleotides, the CDR3 is TGTACCACCAGTAAGGAGGGAAAGAGGTACAATGAGCAGTTCTTC. Its protein product is CTTSKEGKRYNEQFF.

The V and J genes are TRBV10-3 and TRBJ1-1; D is uncertain. Germline assignment: CDR1 ENHRY and CDR2 SYGVKD. V lost 0 bases and J 1 base, leaving 6 bases between the germline ends. The CDR3 sequence is 14 residues long. The CDR3 region is CAISESLTNTEAFF. Here the CDR3 DNA reads TGTGCCATCAGTGAGTCGTTGACGAACACTGAAGCTTTCTTT.

This clonotype was recorded a few times. V gene TRBV12-3 or TRBV12-4 combines with J gene TRBJ1-2; perhaps TRBD1 as D (6 bases). The CDR3 covers 14 residues. Trimming cost V 3 bases and J 4 bases, with 12 bases left between them. CDR3 DNA: TGTGCCAGCAGTTTCTCAGGGGCCGGCTATGGCTACACCTTC. Translated: CASSFSGAGYGYTF.

This clonotype was seen a few times. V gene TRBV4-3 combines with J gene TRBJ2-3; a weak D match, TRBD1 (5 bases). Deletions cut 4 bases from V and 5 bases from J, with 16 bases between. Germline CDR1 is LGHNA and CDR2 is YSLEER. This CDR3 has 15 amino acids. The CDR3 DNA reads as TGCGCCAGCAGCCCCTCGCGTCCAGGGAAAGATACGCAGTATTTT. Translation: CASSPSRPGKDTQYF.

The chain joins TRBV20-1 to TRBJ2-7; D possibly corresponds to TRBD1 (6 bases). CDR1 is DFQATT, CDR2 SNEGSKA, per germline (reference sequence). The V end was cut by 6 bases, the J end by 0 bases, with 18 bases between. This CDR3 comprises 15 residues. This chain's CDR3 is CSARTGTPSSYEQYF. Written as DNA, the CDR3 is TGCAGTGCCCGCACCGGGACACCTTCCTCCTACGAGCAGTACTTC.

The chain links TRBV20-1 to TRBJ2-3, with D tentatively TRBD1 or TRBD2 (6 bases each). The germline CDR1 and CDR2 sequences are DFQATT and SNEGSKA (reference sequence). V lost 3 bases and J lost 8, with 12 bases in between. The CDR3 sequence is 12 residues long. The CDR3 nucleotides are TGCAGTGCTAGTGTGGAGGGGGGTACGCAGTATTTT. Its translation: CSASVEGGTQYF.

This clonotype has only a few counts. CDR3 nucleotides: TGTGCCATCAGGGGACAGCGCTACGAGCAGTACTTC. Translating gives CAIRGQRYEQYF. The J gene is TRBJ2-7, the V gene TRBV10-3; 7 bases are shared with TRBD1. Germline CDR1 reads ENHRY; CDR2 reads SYGVKD. CDR3 length: 12 residues. V trimming: 6 bases; J trimming: 3 bases; junction bases outside the gene matches: 2.

This clonotype has a handful of counts. The rearrangement joins TRBV7-9 to TRBJ2-7; a weak D match, TRBD1 (6 bases). This CDR3 is built from 17 residues. Trimming stripped 2 bases from V and 3 bases from J, with 20 bases between. Germline V gene lookup returns CDR1 SEHNR and CDR2 FQNEAQ (reference sequence). The CDR3 spells CASSLFQVGDTLYEQYF. The DNA for the CDR3 is TGTGCCAGCAGCTTATTTCAAGTGGGGGACACTCTCTACGAGCAGTACTTC.

V usage is TRBV20-1 and J usage is TRBJ1-5; TRBD1 agrees at 9 bases. V trimming: 7 bases; J trimming: 2 bases; junction bases outside the gene matches: 0. Germline loops: CDR1 DFQATT, CDR2 SNEGSKA (reference sequence). The CDR3 consists of 12 residues. This CDR3 reads CSGDRGNQPQHF. The CDR3 DNA sequence: TGCAGTGGGGACAGGGGCAATCAGCCCCAGCATTTT.

V and J are TRBV6-2 or TRBV6-3 and TRBJ2-1; 10 nucleotides agree with TRBD1. Germline V gene data show CDR1 as MNHEY and CDR2 as SVGEGT. Trimming took 5 bases from V and 8 from J; bases not matched to a gene: 9. This CDR3 region has 15 residues. The CDR3 DNA follows: TGTGCCAGCAGTCAGGGACAGGGGACTTTGGATGAGCAGTTCTTC. Translated: CASSQGQGTLDEQFF.

This clonotype was found many times. The V gene is TRBV5-6, the J gene TRBJ2-7, with D unclear. CDR1 SGHDT and CDR2 YYEEEE come from the germline V gene. The CDR3 loop spans 13 amino acids. The ends were cut back, 2 bases at V and 0 bases at J, with 6 bases in the middle. DNA of the CDR3: TGTGCCAGCAGCTTCCCCAGCTCCTACGAGCAGTACTTC. Its translation is CASSFPSSYEQYF.

This clonotype has just a few counts. This rearrangement joins TRBV29-1 to TRBJ2-1, with D possibly called TRBD1 or TRBD2 (5 bases each). Trimming left V 6 bases short and J 3 bases short, with 9 bases between. The CDR3 sequence is 12 residues long. Germline V gene lookup returns CDR1 SQVTM and CDR2 ANQGSEA. The CDR3 DNA follows: TGCAGCGTCTCGAGGGGCTACAATGAGCAGTTCTTC. Protein: CSVSRGYNEQFF.

The V call is TRBV29-1, the J call TRBJ1-1; TRBD1 might be the D (6 bases). Germline lookup yields CDR1 SQVTM and CDR2 ANQGSEA. V gave up 7 bases and J gave up 3 bases, with 15 bases separating them. The CDR3 sequence is 13 residues long. The CDR3 loop is CSAQTGLDTEAFF. Written as DNA, the CDR3 is TGCAGCGCTCAAACAGGGCTAGACACTGAAGCTTTCTTT.

Here the CDR3 reads CSARGVKGTVYEQYF. The CDR3 nucleotides read TGCAGTGCTAGGGGGGTAAAGGGTACGGTATACGAGCAGTACTTC. The J gene is TRBJ2-7, the V gene TRBV20-1; either TRBD1 or TRBD2 may fit D (5 bases each). The CDR3 is made up of 15 amino acids. CDR1 is DFQATT, CDR2 SNEGSKA, per germline (reference sequence). Trimming pared 3 bases from V and 4 bases from J, leaving 19 bases between.

This clonotype has only a few counts. J is TRBJ1-2 and V is TRBV29-1; D remains unclear. Trimming pared 1 base from V and 2 bases from J, leaving 8 bases between. The germline V gene has CDR1 SQVTM and CDR2 ANQGSEA. The CDR3 length is 13 residues. The CDR3: CSVEAHGNYGYTF. CDR3 in DNA: TGCAGCGTTGAAGCCCACGGCAACTATGGCTACACCTTC.

The J gene is TRBJ1-6, the V gene TRBV6-5; D gene unclear. In germline, CDR1 is MNHEY, CDR2 SVGAGI. The CDR3 has 15 amino acids. V lost 2 bases, J lost 7 bases, and 12 bases lay in between. CDR3 DNA sequence: TGTGCCAGCAGTTACCATGGATTTCTGAATTCACCCCTCCACTTT. This codes for CASSYHGFLNSPLHF.

This clonotype has only a few counts. In DNA form, the CDR3 reads TGCAGTGCTAGGGGCCAGGGGTTGATAGAGACCCAGTACTTC. This translates into CSARGQGLIETQYF. This rearrangement joins TRBV20-1 to TRBJ2-5; D is perhaps TRBD1 (6 bases). Germline CDR1 and CDR2: DFQATT and SNEGSKA (reference sequence). V shed 3 bases and J shed 4 bases, with 15 bases lying between them. The CDR3 extends over 14 amino acids.

The chain uses TRBV29-1 and TRBJ1-1, with a tentative D call TRBD1 (6 bases). The V gene lost 4 bases and the J gene lost 1 base, with 16 bases spanning the gap. This CDR3 is 15 amino acids long. CDR1 is SQVTM, CDR2 ANQGSEA, per germline. In nucleotides, the CDR3 is TGCAGCGTTGCTTACGGAGGGGGTTGGAACACTGAAGCTTTCTTT. Protein: CSVAYGGGWNTEAFF.

The chain carries TRBV27 and TRBJ1-1, with D possibly TRBD1 on 6 matching bases. There are 14 residues in the CDR3. V lost 4 bases to trimming and J lost 11 bases, with 20 bases between them. Looked up from germline, CDR1 is MNHEY and CDR2 is SMNVEV (reference sequence). This CDR3 is CASSSPMTGERAFF. The CDR3 coding sequence is TGTGCCAGCAGTTCCCCCATGACAGGCGAAAGGGCTTTCTTT.

V and J are TRBV11-1 and TRBJ1-4; TRBD1 is a possible D gene (6 bases). V was pared by 4 bases and J by 11 bases, with 11 bases between. The CDR3 is made up of 12 amino acids. Germline loops: CDR1 SGHAT, CDR2 FQDESV (reference sequence). As DNA, the CDR3 is TGTGCCAGCAGCTACGAAACAGGGAAACTGTTTTTT. As protein: CASSYETGKLFF.